This TCR beta chain is from a study of blood T cell repertoires in COVID-19. Original methodology: Amplified reference gene primers provided the basis for estimating nucleated cell counts. Assay: immunoSEQ multiplex PCR; the TCRdb copy retains only in-frame clones and omits some. V, J and clone size are taken as reported in that table, and D and trimming were inferred from the DNA itself. There are about 250,000 clones in the sample; 80% to 90% occur only once, and 4% lies in the top ten. Germline V gene sequence: CDR1 MGHDK, CDR2 SYGVNS. Trimming cost V 4 bases and J 2 bases, with 9 bases left between them. This CDR3 region has 14 residues.

The chain combines TRBV25-1 with TRBJ1-5, with a tentative D call TRBD1 (5 bases). What was sequenced was peripheral blood. This sequence originates from a man in his fifties or sixties with acute or convalescent COVID-19. The CDR3 bases are TGTGCCAGCAGTGCCGCGACAGGCAATCAGCCCCAGCATTTT. Translated, it gives CASSAATGNQPQHF.